Sequencing of this TCR beta chain was carried out in a study of shared T cell receptors in the human thymus. This CDR3 region has 17 residues. The germline V gene encodes CDR1 LGHNA and CDR2 YNFKEQ. Trimming cost V 2 bases and J 8 bases; bases outside gene matches: 10. Measured with immunoSEQ multiplex PCR; TCRdb has only the in-frame clones, and not every one. The table lists hundreds of thousands of clones, approximately 88% of them singletons. This sample was shared with a second study, whose subject was human thymus T cells. That source adds: The study used thymus tissue resected during corrective heart surgery. Usage of V and J genes appeared biased in thymic and blood repertoires. Unrelated individuals had highly overlapping thymic repertoires, as reported in related research.

This clonotype originated in a boy under two years old with a congenital heart defect. The sequencing sample was made of thymocytes. The chain has TRBV4-2 and TRBJ2-2; 11 bases line up with TRBD2. The CDR3 is CASSQPTSGSLPGELFF. As DNA, the CDR3 is TGTGCCAGCAGCCAACCCACTAGCGGGAGCCTCCCGGGGGAGCTGTTTTTT.